Reported below is one T cell receptor beta chain. Profiling relied on immunoSEQ multiplex PCR, and the TCRdb table lists in-frame clones only, not all of them. The sample contains 150,000 or so clones, about nine tenths of which appear only once. The data derive from a study of blood T cell repertoires in COVID-19. The wider study: Whether acute or convalescent, the COVID-19 samples came from the United States, Italy and Spain.

The source material was peripheral blood. The receptor's source is a man aged 55 to 70 with acute or convalescent COVID-19.

The CDR3 protein is CASSLTQGNTGELFF. The CDR3 nucleotides are TGTGCCAGCAGCTTAACACAGGGTAACACCGGGGAGCTGTTTTTT. J is TRBJ2-2 and V is TRBV7-2; possibly TRBD1 for D (6 bases). Trimming stripped 2 bases from V and 2 bases from J, with 9 bases between. The germline V gene encodes CDR1 SGHTA and CDR2 FQGNSA. The CDR3 runs to 15 residues.